This TCR beta chain stems from a study of T-cell memory formation after mild COVID-19. Overall study: TCR clusters mostly belonged to single donors.

The CDR3 loop spans 16 amino acids. V was clipped by 0 bases and J by 6 bases; unmatched bases: 8. CDR1 is LGHNA, CDR2 YNFKEQ, per germline. In the case of this clonotype: Its target is unknown.

Whole-study findings and limits: Some responding clones appeared in pre-infection memory, suggesting cross-reactive memory joined. Contracting clones, day 15 to 85, had balanced CD4/CD8, and later expanders favored CD4+.

Constant-segment primers and 5'RACE yielded cDNA libraries for TCR alpha and TCR beta, each carrying sample barcodes and UMIs. Each CDR3 protein is one row after TCRdb ran MiXCR on the 5' RACE reads. The sample records some 410,000 distinct CDR3 sequences, 20% to 30% being singletons. Material for sequencing was PBMCs or a T cell subset sorted from them (not recorded which). The TCR originated in an adult woman who had mild COVID-19 (a few samples of this study predate the infection). Cell type and time point are not known. This chain links TRBV4-2 with TRBJ2-1; 7 bases line up with TRBD2. CDR3 region: CASSQESMRESNEQFF. The CDR3 DNA is TGTGCCAGCAGCCAAGAGTCTATGCGGGAGTCCAATGAGCAGTTCTTC.